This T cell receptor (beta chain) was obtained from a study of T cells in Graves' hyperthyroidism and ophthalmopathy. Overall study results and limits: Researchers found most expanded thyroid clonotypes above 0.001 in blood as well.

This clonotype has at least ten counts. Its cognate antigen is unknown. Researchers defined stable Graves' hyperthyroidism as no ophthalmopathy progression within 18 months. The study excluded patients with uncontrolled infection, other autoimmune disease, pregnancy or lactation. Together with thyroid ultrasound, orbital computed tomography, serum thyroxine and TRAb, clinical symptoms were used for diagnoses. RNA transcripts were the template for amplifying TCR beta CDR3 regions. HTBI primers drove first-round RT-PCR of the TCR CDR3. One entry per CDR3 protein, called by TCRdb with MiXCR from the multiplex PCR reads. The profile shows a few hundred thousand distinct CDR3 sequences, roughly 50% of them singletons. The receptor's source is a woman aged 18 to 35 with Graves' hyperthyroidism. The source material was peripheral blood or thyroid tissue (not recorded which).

The CDR3 bases are TGTGCCAGCAGCTTTCAGGGGGCAACTAATTCACCCCTCCACTTT. Translated: CASSFQGATNSPLHF. The rearrangement links TRBV7-6 to TRBJ1-6; 8 bases agree with TRBD1. The CDR3 is made up of 15 amino acids. The germline CDR1 and CDR2 sequences are SGHVS and FNYEAQ. Trimming at V came to 3 bases and at J to 6 bases, leaving 4 bases not matched to a gene.